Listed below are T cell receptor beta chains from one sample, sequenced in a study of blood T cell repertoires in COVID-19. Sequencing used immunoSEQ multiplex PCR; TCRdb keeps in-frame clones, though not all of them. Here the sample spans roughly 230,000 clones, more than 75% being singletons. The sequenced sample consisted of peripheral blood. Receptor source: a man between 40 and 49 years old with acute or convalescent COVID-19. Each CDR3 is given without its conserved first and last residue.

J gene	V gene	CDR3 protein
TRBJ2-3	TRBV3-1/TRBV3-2	ASSQADASRTDTQY
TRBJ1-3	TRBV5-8	ASSLAANTIY
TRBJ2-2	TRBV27	ASRPPGQGSLGGELF
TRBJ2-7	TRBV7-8	ASSTGTGISYEQY
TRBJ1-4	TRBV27	ASSGRDFEKLF
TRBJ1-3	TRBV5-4	ASSSYTQTGGNTIY
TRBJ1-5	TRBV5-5	ASSSQVGGAEPQH
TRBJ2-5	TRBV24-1	ATSDSPWGGRPTQY
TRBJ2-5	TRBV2	ASSGDSSQY
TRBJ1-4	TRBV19	ASSMRTGREKLF
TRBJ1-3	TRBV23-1	ASWRLGTSSLPGNTIY
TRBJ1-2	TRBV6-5	ASWDRGTNYGYT
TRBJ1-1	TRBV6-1	ASSETSEQRRDMNTEAF
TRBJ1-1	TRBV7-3	ASSRTGKTEAF
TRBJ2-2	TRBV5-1	ASSSPSGGSYTGELF
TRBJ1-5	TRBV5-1	ASSAGSNQPQH
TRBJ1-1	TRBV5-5	ASRFQLYTEAF
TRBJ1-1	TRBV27	ASSRGGPSSEAF
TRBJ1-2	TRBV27	ASSFASTNYGYT
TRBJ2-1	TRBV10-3	AISEDRLQF
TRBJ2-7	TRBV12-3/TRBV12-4	ASSIPGQGRQY
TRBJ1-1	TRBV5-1	ASSGGGLAEAF
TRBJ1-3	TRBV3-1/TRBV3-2	ASSQSATGLSGNTIY
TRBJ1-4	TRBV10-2	ASSVQGGEKLF
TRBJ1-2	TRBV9	ASSGTRDGYT
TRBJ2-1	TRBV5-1	ASSLALAGAYNEQF
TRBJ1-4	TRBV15	ATSRVVSRNEKLF
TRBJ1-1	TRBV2	ASSTAPNTEAF
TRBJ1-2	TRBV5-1	ASSLGIGEGYT
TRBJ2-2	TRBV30	AWNGQYTGELF
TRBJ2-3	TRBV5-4	ASSSIGGAADTQY
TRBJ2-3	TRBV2	ASSVLGQGGGTDTQY
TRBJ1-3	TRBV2	ASTRDRGGNTIY
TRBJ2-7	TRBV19	ASSPPRDRGLYFYEQY
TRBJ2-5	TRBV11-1	ASSLGQGYQETQY
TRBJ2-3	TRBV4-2	ASSQMGLAGGGDTQY
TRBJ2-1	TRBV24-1	ATSDPRLALGDEQF
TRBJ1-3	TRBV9	ASSVEGTFSGNTIY
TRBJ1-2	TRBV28	ASARQGAANYGYT
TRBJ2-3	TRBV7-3	ASSLQATGADTQY
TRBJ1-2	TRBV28	ASTETVEGYT
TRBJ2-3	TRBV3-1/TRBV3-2	ASSQRGGSTDTQY
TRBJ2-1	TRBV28	ASSLSGRGNEQF